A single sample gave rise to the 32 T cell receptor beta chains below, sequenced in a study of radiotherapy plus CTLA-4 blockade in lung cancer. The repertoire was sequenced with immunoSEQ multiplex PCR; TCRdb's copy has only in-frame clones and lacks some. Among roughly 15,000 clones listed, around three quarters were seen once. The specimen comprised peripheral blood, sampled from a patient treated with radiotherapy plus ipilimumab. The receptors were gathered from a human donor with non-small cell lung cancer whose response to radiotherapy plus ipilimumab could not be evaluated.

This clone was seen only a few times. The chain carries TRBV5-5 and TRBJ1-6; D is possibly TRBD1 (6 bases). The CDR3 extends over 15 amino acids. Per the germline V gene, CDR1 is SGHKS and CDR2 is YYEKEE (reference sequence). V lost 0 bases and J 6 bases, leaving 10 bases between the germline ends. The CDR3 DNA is TGTGCCAGCAGCTTGGAAAAGGGGGTTAATTCACCCCTCCACTTT. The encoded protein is CASSLEKGVNSPLHF.

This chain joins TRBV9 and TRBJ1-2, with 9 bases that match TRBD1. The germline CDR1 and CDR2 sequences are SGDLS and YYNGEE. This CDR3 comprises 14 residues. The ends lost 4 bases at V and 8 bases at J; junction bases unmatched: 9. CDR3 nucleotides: TGTGCCAGCAGCTTTACACGGGACAGGGAAGGCTACACCTTC. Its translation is CASSFTRDREGYTF.

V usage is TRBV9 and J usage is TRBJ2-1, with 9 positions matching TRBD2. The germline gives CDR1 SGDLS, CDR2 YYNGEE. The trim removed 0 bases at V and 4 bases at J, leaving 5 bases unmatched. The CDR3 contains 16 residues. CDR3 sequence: CASSVGGGGAYNEQFF. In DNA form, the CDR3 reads TGTGCCAGCAGCGTAGGTGGCGGGGGGGCGTACAATGAGCAGTTCTTC.

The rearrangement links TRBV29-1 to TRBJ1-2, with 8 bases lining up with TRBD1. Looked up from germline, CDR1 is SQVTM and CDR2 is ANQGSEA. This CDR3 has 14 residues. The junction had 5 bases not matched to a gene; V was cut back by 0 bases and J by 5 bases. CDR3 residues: CSVEDPGGGYGYTF. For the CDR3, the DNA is TGCAGCGTTGAAGATCCAGGGGGCGGTTATGGCTACACCTTC.

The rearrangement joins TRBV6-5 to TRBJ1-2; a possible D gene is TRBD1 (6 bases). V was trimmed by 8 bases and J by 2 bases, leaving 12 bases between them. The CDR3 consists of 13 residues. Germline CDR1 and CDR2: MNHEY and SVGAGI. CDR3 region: CASLGTGNYGYTF. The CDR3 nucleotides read TGTGCCAGCCTAGGAACAGGGAACTATGGCTACACCTTC.

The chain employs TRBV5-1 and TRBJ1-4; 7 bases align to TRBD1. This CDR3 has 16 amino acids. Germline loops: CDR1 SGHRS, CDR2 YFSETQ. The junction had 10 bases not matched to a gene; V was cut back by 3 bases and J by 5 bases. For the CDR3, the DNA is TGCGCCAGCAGCTCGGGACAGCCGAGGGAAAATGAAAAACTGTTTTTT. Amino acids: CASSSGQPRENEKLFF.

Written as DNA, the CDR3 is TGTGCCAGCAGTGAAGCCCTTGGCGGGGGAAGCACAGATACGCAGTATTTT. Translation gives CASSEALGGGSTDTQYF. The chain uses TRBV2 and TRBJ2-3; 7 positions agree with TRBD2. The CDR3 length is 17 residues. With 0 bases clipped from V and 0 bases from J, the junction kept 6 bases outside the gene matches. In germline, CDR1 is SNHLY, CDR2 FYNNEI.

The CDR3 nucleotides are TGTGCCAGCGTTGACAGGAGCTCTGGAAACACCATATATTTT. Protein: CASVDRSSGNTIYF. The V gene is TRBV6-1, the J gene TRBJ1-3, with D tentatively TRBD1 (6 bases). Germline CDR1 and CDR2: MNHNS and SASEGT. The CDR3 is 14 residues long. With 8 bases removed from V and 0 bases from J, the gap between germline ends came to 11 bases.

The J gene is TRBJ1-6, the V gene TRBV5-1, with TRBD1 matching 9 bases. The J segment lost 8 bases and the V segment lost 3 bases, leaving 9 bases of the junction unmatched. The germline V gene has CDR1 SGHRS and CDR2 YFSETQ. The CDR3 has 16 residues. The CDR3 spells CASSYGGGQGDSPLHF. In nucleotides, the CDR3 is TGCGCCAGCAGCTACGGGGGGGGACAGGGTGATTCACCCCTCCACTTT.

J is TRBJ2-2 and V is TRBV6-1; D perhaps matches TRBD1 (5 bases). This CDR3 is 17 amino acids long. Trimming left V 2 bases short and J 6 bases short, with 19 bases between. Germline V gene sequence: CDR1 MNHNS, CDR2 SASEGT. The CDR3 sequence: CASSENWSRANAGELFF. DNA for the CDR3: TGTGCCAGCAGTGAAAACTGGAGCAGGGCCAACGCCGGGGAGCTGTTTTTT.

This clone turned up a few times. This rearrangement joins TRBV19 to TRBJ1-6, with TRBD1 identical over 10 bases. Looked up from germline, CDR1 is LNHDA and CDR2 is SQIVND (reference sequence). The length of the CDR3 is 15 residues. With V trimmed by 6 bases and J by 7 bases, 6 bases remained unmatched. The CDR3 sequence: CASSFGQGGNSPLHF. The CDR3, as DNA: TGTGCCAGTAGCTTCGGACAGGGGGGAAATTCACCCCTCCACTTT.

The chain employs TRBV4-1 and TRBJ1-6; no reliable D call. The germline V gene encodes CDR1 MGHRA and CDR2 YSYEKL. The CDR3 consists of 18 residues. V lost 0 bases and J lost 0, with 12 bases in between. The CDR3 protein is CASSQETFVSSYNSPLHF. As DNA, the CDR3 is TGCGCCAGCAGCCAAGAGACTTTCGTGAGCTCCTATAATTCACCCCTCCACTTT.

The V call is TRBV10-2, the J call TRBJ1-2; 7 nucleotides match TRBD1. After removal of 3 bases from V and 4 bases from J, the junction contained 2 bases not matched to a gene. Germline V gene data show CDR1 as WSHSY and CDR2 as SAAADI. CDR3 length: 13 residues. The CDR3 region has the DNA TGCGCCAGCAGTGATGGGACAGTCTATGGCTACACCTTC. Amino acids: CASSDGTVYGYTF.

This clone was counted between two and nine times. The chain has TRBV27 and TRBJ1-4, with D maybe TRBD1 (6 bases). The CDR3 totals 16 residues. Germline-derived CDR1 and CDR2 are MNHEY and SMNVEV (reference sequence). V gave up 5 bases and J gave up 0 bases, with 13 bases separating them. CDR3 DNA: TGTGCCAGCAGTACTACAGGGAGGGCAACTAATGAAAAACTGTTTTTT. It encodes CASSTTGRATNEKLFF.

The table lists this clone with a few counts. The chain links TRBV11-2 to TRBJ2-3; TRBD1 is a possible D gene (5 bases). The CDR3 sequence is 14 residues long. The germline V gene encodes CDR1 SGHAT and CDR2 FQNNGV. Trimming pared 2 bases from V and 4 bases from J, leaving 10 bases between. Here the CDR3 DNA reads TGTGCCAGCAGCTTACAGGGTTCGGCAGATACGCAGTATTTT. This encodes CASSLQGSADTQYF.

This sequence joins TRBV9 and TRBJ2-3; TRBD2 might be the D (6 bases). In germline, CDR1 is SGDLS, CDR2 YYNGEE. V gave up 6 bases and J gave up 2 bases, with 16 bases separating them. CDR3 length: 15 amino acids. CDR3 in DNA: TGTGCCAGCACCCCAGGGACTGGTTTCACAGATACGCAGTATTTT. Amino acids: CASTPGTGFTDTQYF.

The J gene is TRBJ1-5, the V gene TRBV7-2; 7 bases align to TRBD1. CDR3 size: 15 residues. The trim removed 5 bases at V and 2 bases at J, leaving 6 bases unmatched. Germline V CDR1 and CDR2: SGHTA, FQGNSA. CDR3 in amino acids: CASSARQGGNQPQHF. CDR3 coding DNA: TGTGCCAGCAGCGCCAGACAGGGTGGCAATCAGCCCCAGCATTTT.

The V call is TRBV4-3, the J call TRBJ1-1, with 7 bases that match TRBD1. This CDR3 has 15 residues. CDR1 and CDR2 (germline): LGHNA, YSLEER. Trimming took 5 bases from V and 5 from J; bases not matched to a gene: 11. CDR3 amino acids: CASSTSGAGGTEAFF. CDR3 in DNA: TGCGCCAGCAGCACTTCAGGTGCAGGGGGAACTGAAGCTTTCTTT.

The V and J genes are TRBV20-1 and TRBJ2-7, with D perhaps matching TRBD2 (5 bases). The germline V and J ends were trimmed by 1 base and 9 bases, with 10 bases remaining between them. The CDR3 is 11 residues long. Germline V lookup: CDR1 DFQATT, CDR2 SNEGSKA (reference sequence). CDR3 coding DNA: TGCAGTGCTAGAGGAGGGTATGTGCAGTACTTC. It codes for CSARGGYVQYF.

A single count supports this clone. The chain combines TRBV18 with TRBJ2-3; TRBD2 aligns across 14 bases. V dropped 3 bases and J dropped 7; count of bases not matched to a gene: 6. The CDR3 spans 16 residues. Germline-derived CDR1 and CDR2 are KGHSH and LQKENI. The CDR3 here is CASSPSTSGGDYTQYF. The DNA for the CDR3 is TGTGCCAGCTCACCTTCGACTAGCGGGGGGGATTATACGCAGTATTTT.

DNA for the CDR3: TGTGCCAGCAGCTTGGGGGCAGGGGAGAGTGAAAAACTGTTTTTT. Its translation is CASSLGAGESEKLFF. The V and J genes are TRBV7-2 and TRBJ1-4; D may be TRBD1 (6 bases). In germline, CDR1 is SGHTA, CDR2 FQGNSA. V was cut by 3 bases and J by 7 bases, with 15 bases left in between. The length of the CDR3 is 15 residues. Looking up the rest from reference TRBV7-2 and TRBJ1-4 gives the full variable domain: GAGVSQSPSNKVTEKGKDVELRCDPISGHTALYWYRQSLGQGLEFLIYFQGNSAPDKSGLPSDRFSAERTGGSVSTLTIQRTQQEDSAVYLCASSLGAGESEKLFFGSGTQLSVL.

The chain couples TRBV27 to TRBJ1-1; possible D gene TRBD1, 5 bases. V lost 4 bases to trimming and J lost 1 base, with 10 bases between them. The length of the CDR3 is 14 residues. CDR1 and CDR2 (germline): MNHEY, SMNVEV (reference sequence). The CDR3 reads CASSYQGENTEAFF. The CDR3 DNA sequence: TGTGCCAGCAGTTATCAGGGTGAGAACACTGAAGCTTTCTTT.

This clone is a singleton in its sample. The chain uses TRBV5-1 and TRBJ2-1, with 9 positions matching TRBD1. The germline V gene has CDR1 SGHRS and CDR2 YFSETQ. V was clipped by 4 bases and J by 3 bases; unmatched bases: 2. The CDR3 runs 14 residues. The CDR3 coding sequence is TGCGCCAGCAGCGAGACAGGGGGCTACAATGAGCAGTTCTTC. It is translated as CASSETGGYNEQFF.

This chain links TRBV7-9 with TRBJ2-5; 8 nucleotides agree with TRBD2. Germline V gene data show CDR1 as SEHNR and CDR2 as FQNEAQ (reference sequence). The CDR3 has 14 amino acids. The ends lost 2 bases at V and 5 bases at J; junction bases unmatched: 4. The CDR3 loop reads CASSLRSGGETQYF. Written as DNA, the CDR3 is TGTGCCAGCAGCTTAAGGTCGGGGGGGGAGACCCAGTACTTC.

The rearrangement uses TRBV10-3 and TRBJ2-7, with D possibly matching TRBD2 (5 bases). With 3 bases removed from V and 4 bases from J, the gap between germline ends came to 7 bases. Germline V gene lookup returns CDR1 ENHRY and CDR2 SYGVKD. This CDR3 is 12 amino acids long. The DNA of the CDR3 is TGTGCCATCAGTGATACGGGGTACGAGCAGTACGTC. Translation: CAISDTGYEQYV.

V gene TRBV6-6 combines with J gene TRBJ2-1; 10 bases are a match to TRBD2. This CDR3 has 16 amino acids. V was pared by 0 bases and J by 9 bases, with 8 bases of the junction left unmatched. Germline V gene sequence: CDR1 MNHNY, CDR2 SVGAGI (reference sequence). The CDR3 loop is CASSYSASGGITEQFF. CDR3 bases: TGTGCCAGCAGTTACTCTGCTAGCGGGGGAATTACTGAGCAGTTCTTC.

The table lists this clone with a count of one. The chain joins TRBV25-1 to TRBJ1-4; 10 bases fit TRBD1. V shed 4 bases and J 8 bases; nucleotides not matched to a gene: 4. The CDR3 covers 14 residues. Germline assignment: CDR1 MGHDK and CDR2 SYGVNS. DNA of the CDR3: TGTGCCAGCAGTGGACAGGGGGCTGGAGAAAAACTGTTTTTT. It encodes CASSGQGAGEKLFF. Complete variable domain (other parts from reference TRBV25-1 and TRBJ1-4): EADIYQTPRYLVIGTGKKITLECSQTMGHDKMYWYQQDPGMELHLIHYSYGVNSTEKGDLSSESTVSRIRTEHFPLTLESARPSHTSQYLCASSGQGAGEKLFFGSGTQLSVL.

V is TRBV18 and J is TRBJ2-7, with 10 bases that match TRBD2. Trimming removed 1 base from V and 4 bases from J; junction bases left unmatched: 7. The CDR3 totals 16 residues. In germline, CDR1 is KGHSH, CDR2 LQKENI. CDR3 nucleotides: TGTGCCAGCTCACCACAACTAGCGGGATCGGTATACGAGCAGTACTTC. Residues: CASSPQLAGSVYEQYF.

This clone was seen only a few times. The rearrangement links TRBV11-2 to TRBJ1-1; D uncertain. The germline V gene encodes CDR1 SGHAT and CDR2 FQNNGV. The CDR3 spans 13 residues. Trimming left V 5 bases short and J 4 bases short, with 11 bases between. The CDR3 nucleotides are TGTGCCAGCAGCGTGAGCCGGGGCACTGAAGCTTTCTTT. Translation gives CASSVSRGTEAFF.

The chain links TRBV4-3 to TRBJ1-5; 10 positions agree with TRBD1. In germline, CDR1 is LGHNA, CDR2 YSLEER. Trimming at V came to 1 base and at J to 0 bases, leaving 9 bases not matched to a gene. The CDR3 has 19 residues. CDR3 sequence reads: CASSQGPGQGGNSNQPQHF. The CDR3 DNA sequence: TGCGCCAGCAGCCAAGGACCCGGACAGGGGGGGAATAGCAATCAGCCCCAGCATTTT.

CDR3 sequence: CASSGDRGQLLNTEAFF. The CDR3 DNA follows: TGTGCCAGCAGTGGGGACAGGGGGCAGCTTTTGAACACTGAAGCTTTCTTT. The chain recombines TRBV6-1 with TRBJ1-1; 12 positions match TRBD1. Trimming removed 4 bases from V and 0 bases from J; junction bases left unmatched: 6. Germline assignment: CDR1 MNHNS and CDR2 SASEGT. The CDR3 totals 17 residues.

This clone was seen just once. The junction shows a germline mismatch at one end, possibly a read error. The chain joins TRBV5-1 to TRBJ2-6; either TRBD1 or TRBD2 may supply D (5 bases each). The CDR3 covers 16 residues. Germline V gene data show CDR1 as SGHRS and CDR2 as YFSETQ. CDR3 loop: CASTLGDTGGANVLTF. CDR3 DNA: TGCGCCAGCACCTTGGGGGATACAGGTGGGGCCAACGTCCTGACTTTC. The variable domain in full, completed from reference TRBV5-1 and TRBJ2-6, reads KAGVTQTPRYLIKTRGQQVTLSCSPISGHRSVSWYQQTPGQGLQFLFEYFSETQRNKGNFPGRFSGRQFSNSRSEMNVSTLELGDSALYLCASTLGDTGGANVLTFGAGSRLTVL.